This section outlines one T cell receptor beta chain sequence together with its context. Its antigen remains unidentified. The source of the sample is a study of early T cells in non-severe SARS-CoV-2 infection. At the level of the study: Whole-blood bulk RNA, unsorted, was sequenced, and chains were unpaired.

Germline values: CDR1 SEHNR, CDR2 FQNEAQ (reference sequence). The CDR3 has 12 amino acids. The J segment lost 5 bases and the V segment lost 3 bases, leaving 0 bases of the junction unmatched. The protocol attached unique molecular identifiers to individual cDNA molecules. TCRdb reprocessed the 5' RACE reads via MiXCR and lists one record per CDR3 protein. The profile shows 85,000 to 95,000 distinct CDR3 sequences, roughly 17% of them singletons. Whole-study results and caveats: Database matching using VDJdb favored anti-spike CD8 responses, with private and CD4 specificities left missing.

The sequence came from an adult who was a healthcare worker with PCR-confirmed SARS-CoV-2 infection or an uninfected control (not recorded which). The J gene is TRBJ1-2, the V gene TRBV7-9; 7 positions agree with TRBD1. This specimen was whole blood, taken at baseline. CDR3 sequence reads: CASSLGQYGYTF. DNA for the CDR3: TGTGCCAGCAGCTTGGGACAGTATGGCTACACCTTC.